The 23 T cell receptor beta chains in this list originate from one sample, sequenced in a study of cytomegalovirus exposure and HLA in healthy donors. Generated by immunoSEQ multiplex PCR, the TCRdb table keeps only in-frame clones and is missing some. The table records around 56,000 clones, 93% of them present only once. The specimen sequenced was PBMCs. Receptor source: a woman between 18 and 30 years old in good health and CMV-seropositive.

The chain has TRBV7-9 and TRBJ2-3; 8 bases map to TRBD1. The germline V gene encodes CDR1 SEHNR and CDR2 FQNEAQ (reference sequence). V shed 1 base and J 2 bases; nucleotides not matched to a gene: 11. The CDR3 is 18 residues long. CDR3: CASSLGSQGGYLTDTQYF. The CDR3 nucleotides are TGTGCCAGCAGCTTAGGGTCACAGGGGGGATATCTCACAGATACGCAGTATTTT.

This chain uses TRBV9 with TRBJ2-5; TRBD2 aligns across 8 bases. V gave up 7 bases and J gave up 5 bases; unmatched junction bases: 13. The germline V gene has CDR1 SGDLS and CDR2 YYNGEE. The CDR3 runs to 15 residues. Written as DNA, the CDR3 is TGTGCCAGCGCCCGGCAGAGCGGGGGTCTTGAGACCCAGTACTTC. Translated: CASARQSGGLETQYF.

This clone was detected a few times. The chain joins TRBV30 to TRBJ2-7; D possibly corresponds to TRBD1 (5 bases). CDR3 length: 12 amino acids. Germline loops: CDR1 GTSNPN, CDR2 SVGIG (reference sequence). V dropped 1 base and J dropped 3 bases, with 7 bases sitting between them. The CDR3 DNA is TGTGCCTGGAGTGCAGGGCGCTACGAGCAGTACTTC. Protein: CAWSAGRYEQYF.

The chain joins TRBV2 to TRBJ2-2; 8 bases match TRBD1. Germline assignment: CDR1 SNHLY and CDR2 FYNNEI. Trimming removed 5 bases from V and 6 bases from J; junction bases left unmatched: 2. The CDR3 consists of 13 residues. The CDR3 coding sequence is TGTGCCAGCAGTTGGACAGGGTCCGGGGAGCTGTTTTTT. Protein product: CASSWTGSGELFF.

CDR3 protein: CASTLGRGTYEQYF. The CDR3 coding sequence is TGTGCCAGCACCCTAGGGCGGGGGACCTACGAGCAGTACTTC. The V and J genes are TRBV7-2 and TRBJ2-7, with 7 bases aligning to TRBD2. The CDR3 runs to 14 residues. In germline, CDR1 is SGHTA, CDR2 FQGNSA. V shed 7 bases, J shed 2 bases, and the junction held 8 bases outside the gene matches.

This clone was detected once. The genes are TRBV4-1 and TRBJ2-7; D not resolved. V lost 1 base to trimming and J lost 2 bases, with 6 bases between them. The length of the CDR3 is 13 residues. The germline gives CDR1 MGHRA, CDR2 YSYEKL. CDR3 protein: CASSQASAYEQYF. The DNA of the CDR3 is TGCGCCAGCAGCCAAGCCTCCGCCTACGAGCAGTACTTC.

In nucleotides, the CDR3 is TGTGCCAGCAGCTTAGGGGCGGGAGATACGCAGTATTTT. It encodes CASSLGAGDTQYF. The J gene is TRBJ2-3, the V gene TRBV11-2, with D possibly TRBD2 on 5 matching bases. The V and J ends lost 1 base and 5 bases respectively, with 7 bases between them. Germline V gene lookup returns CDR1 SGHAT and CDR2 FQNNGV. The CDR3 is made up of 13 amino acids.

This clone was counted a single time. The V call is TRBV25-1, the J call TRBJ2-5; 8 nucleotides line up with TRBD2. Germline V gene lookup returns CDR1 MGHDK and CDR2 SYGVNS. The CDR3 spans 15 residues. The trim removed 1 base at V and 4 bases at J, leaving 5 bases unmatched. CDR3: CASSEWGGLGETQYF. The CDR3 DNA sequence: TGTGCCAGCAGTGAATGGGGGGGACTAGGAGAGACCCAGTACTTC.

The chain carries TRBV19 and TRBJ1-5, with D perhaps TRBD1 (6 bases). The germline CDR1 and CDR2 sequences are LNHDA and SQIVND (reference sequence). V dropped 8 bases and J dropped 2 bases, with 16 bases sitting between them. This CDR3 contains 15 residues. The CDR3 protein is CASSRTGYRNQPQHF. The DNA for the CDR3 is TGTGCCAGTTCCCGCACAGGGTATCGCAATCAGCCCCAGCATTTT. The full variable domain, rest sourced from reference TRBV19 and TRBJ1-5, is DGGITQSPKYLFRKEGQNVTLSCEQNLNHDAMYWYRQDPGQGLRLIYYSQIVNDFQKGDIAEGYSVSREKKESFPLTVTSAQKNPTAFYLCASSRTGYRNQPQHFGDGTRLSIL.

The chain is built from TRBV7-2 and TRBJ2-7; 12 bases map to TRBD2. Germline V gene sequence: CDR1 SGHTA, CDR2 FQGNSA. J lost 5 bases, V lost 7 bases, and 6 bases had no gene match. The CDR3 consists of 14 residues. The CDR3 loop is CASTLAGGFNEQYF. CDR3 DNA: TGTGCCAGCACCCTAGCGGGAGGGTTTAACGAGCAGTACTTC.

This clone was seen only once. Here the CDR3 DNA reads TGTGCCAGCAGCGACAAATACACCCAACCTCAAGGCTACACCTTC. Translation gives CASSDKYTQPQGYTF. V usage is TRBV6-1 and J usage is TRBJ1-2; D remains unclear. Germline V gene data show CDR1 as MNHNS and CDR2 as SASEGT. Trimming pared 6 bases from V and 8 bases from J, leaving 22 bases between. The CDR3 has 15 residues.

The chain uses TRBV2 and TRBJ1-5, with D unclear. The CDR3 has 13 residues. V shed 4 bases and J shed 4 bases, with 8 bases lying between them. The germline V gene has CDR1 SNHLY and CDR2 FYNNEI. As DNA, the CDR3 is TGTGCCAGCAGTGCGACAACTAATCAGCCCCAGCATTTT. This gives the protein CASSATTNQPQHF.

V gene TRBV2 combines with J gene TRBJ1-5, with TRBD1 identical over 10 bases. With V trimmed by 7 bases and J by 1 base, 4 bases remained unmatched. There are 15 residues in the CDR3. Germline-derived CDR1 and CDR2 are SNHLY and FYNNEI. Here the CDR3 reads CASTPTGGSNQPQHF. The CDR3 bases are TGTGCCAGCACCCCGACAGGGGGCAGCAATCAGCCCCAGCATTTT.

The chain joins TRBV10-1 to TRBJ1-5, with D possibly matching TRBD1 (5 bases). Germline V gene data show CDR1 as WNHNN and CDR2 as SYGVQD (reference sequence). This CDR3 spans 14 amino acids. The V end was cut by 7 bases, the J end by 3 bases, with 13 bases between. This chain's CDR3 is CASISREDNQPQHF. The CDR3 nucleotides are TGCGCCAGCATTAGCAGGGAGGACAATCAGCCCCAGCATTTT.

The V call is TRBV30, the J call TRBJ2-7; tentative D call: TRBD1 (8 bases). Trimming took 5 bases from V and 1 from J, leaving 21 bases between them. This CDR3 contains 16 residues. The germline CDR1 and CDR2 sequences are GTSNPN and SVGIG (reference sequence). CDR3 nucleotide sequence: TGTGCCTGGCATTCAGGACAGGGACTAATTTCCTACGAGCAGTACTTC. Translating gives CAWHSGQGLISYEQYF.

CDR3 sequence reads: CASRVNGGGTGELFF. The CDR3 DNA sequence: TGTGCCAGCAGGGTTAATGGGGGGGGGACCGGGGAGCTGTTTTTT. J is TRBJ2-2 and V is TRBV6-5, with TRBD2 matching over 7 bases. The V gene's germline CDR1 is MNHEY and CDR2 SVGAGI. This CDR3 has 15 residues. The V segment lost 6 bases and the J segment 5 bases; nucleotides outside the gene matches: 9.

The chain is built from TRBV5-4 and TRBJ2-5, with D unclear. Per germline, CDR1 SGHNT and CDR2 YYREEE (reference sequence). There are 12 residues in the CDR3. The V end was cut by 4 bases, the J end by 5 bases, with 9 bases between. DNA of the CDR3: TGTGCCAGCAGCATGGCGTCGGAGACCCAGTACTTC. Translating it yields CASSMASETQYF.

The J gene is TRBJ2-1, the V gene TRBV25-1; TRBD2 matches at 8 bases. V dropped 5 bases and J dropped 2; count of bases not matched to a gene: 5. The CDR3 has 15 residues. From germline, CDR1 is MGHDK and CDR2 SYGVNS. The CDR3: CASSLERGPYNEQFF. DNA of the CDR3: TGTGCCAGCAGTCTGGAGCGGGGGCCCTACAATGAGCAGTTCTTC.

The J gene is TRBJ1-4, the V gene TRBV6-5; TRBD1 matches 7 bases. V was pared by 4 bases and J by 4 bases, with 6 bases of the junction left unmatched. In germline, CDR1 is MNHEY, CDR2 SVGAGI. The CDR3 is made up of 15 amino acids. CDR3 in DNA: TGTGCCAGCAGTTCGAGGACAGGTTTTAATGAAAAACTGTTTTTT. This translates into CASSSRTGFNEKLFF.

J is TRBJ1-1 and V is TRBV6-5; the D gene is possibly TRBD1 (5 bases). Germline lookup yields CDR1 MNHEY and CDR2 SVGAGI. This CDR3 is 16 amino acids long. V lost 2 bases and J lost 5, with 18 bases in between. The DNA for the CDR3 is TGTGCCAGCAGTTACGGAGTTGGGGGGATAGGGACTGAAGCTTTCTTT. Protein: CASSYGVGGIGTEAFF.

This rearrangement joins TRBV7-3 to TRBJ2-7; TRBD1 agrees at 9 bases. V shed 0 bases and J 3 bases; nucleotides not matched to a gene: 3. Germline V gene sequence: CDR1 SGHTA, CDR2 FQGTGA. CDR3 length equals 15 residues. The CDR3 protein is CASSLTATGGYEQYF. The CDR3 DNA reads as TGTGCCAGCAGCTTAACCGCGACAGGGGGCTACGAGCAGTACTTC.

This sequence joins TRBV19 and TRBJ1-5; TRBD1 matches at 7 bases. Germline V lookup: CDR1 LNHDA, CDR2 SQIVND (reference sequence). With V trimmed by 5 bases and J by 5 bases, 6 bases remained unmatched. CDR3 length equals 14 residues. The CDR3 nucleotides are TGTGCCAGTAGTTTCCGGACAGGATATCAGCCCCAGCATTTT. The encoded protein is CASSFRTGYQPQHF.

V usage is TRBV27 and J usage is TRBJ1-5; D may be TRBD1 (5 bases). Germline values: CDR1 MNHEY, CDR2 SMNVEV (reference sequence). The ends were cut back, 0 bases at V and 6 bases at J, with 15 bases in the middle. The CDR3 has 16 amino acids. The CDR3 region has the DNA TGTGCCAGCAGTTTATCGGGGGGTGGCGGGGGTCAGCCCCAGCATTTT. It encodes CASSLSGGGGGQPQHF.